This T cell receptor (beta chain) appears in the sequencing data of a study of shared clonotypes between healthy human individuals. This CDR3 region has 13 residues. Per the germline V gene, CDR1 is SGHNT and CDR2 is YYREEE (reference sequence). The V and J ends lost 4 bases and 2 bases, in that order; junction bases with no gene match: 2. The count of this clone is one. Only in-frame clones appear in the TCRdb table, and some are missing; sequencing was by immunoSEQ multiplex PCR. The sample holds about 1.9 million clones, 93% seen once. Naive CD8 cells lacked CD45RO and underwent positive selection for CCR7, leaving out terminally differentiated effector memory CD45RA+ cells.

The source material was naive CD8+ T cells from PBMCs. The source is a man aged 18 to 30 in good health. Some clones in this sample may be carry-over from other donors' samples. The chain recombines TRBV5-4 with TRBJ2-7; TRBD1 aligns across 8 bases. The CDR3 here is CASSTDRAYEQYF. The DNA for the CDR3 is TGTGCCAGCAGCACGGACAGGGCCTACGAGCAGTACTTC.